The clone carrying this T cell receptor (beta chain) was seen many times. What it recognizes is unknown. One entry per CDR3 protein, called by TCRdb with MiXCR from the 5' RACE reads. Seen here are 200,000 to 250,000 distinct CDR3 sequences, about 10% observed once, and the top ten hold under 8%. In germline, CDR1 is MNHEY, CDR2 SVGAGI. The germline V and J ends were trimmed by 1 base and 9 bases, with 9 bases remaining between them. The CDR3 has 12 amino acids. The data originate from a study of CD8 T cells in ankylosing spondylitis. Study conclusions and caveats: As reported, disease-linked clones showed significant enrichment in matched ankylosing spondylitis synovial fluid.

This chain connects TRBV6-5 to TRBJ2-5; D is undetermined. The clonotype originates from a male donor with ankylosing spondylitis or in good health (not recorded which). Sequencing input: blood, either unsorted or a sorted T cell fraction (not recorded which). Here the CDR3 reads CASSYLGGAQYF. Here the CDR3 DNA reads TGTGCCAGCAGTTACTTGGGTGGGGCCCAGTACTTC.